These T cell receptor beta chains were read from a single sample in a study of CD8 T cells in ankylosing spondylitis. In TCRdb, the 5' RACE reads were re-called with MiXCR into one record per CDR3 protein. Altogether 470,000 or so distinct CDR3 sequences are present, roughly 26% being singletons, with the ten largest covering approximately 1%. Sequencing was carried out using blood, either unsorted or a sorted T cell fraction (not recorded which). All receptors come from a male donor with ankylosing spondylitis. The CDR3 runs from the conserved cysteine through the conserved F or W. The D gene is left open where the match is weak. Part of the rows lack a size; the others show once, few, many or a class for expanded clones.

clone_size d_call j_call v_call cdr3_aa cdr3_nt
. . TRBJ2-1 TRBV3-1 CASSALGGEQFF TGTGCCAGCAGCGCTCTCGGGGGTGAGCAGTTCTTC
. TRBD2 TRBJ2-1 TRBV20-1 CSARAASGSSYNEQFF TGCAGTGCTAGAGCGGCTAGCGGTAGCTCCTACAATGAGCAGTTCTTC
. . TRBJ2-3 TRBV10-3 CAIMNKGGSDTQYF TGTGCCATCATGAATAAAGGGGGTTCAGATACGCAGTATTTT
few . TRBJ2-1 TRBV5-1 CASSLSSRIYNEQFF TGCGCCAGCAGCTTATCTAGCCGGATCTACAATGAGCAGTTCTTC
few TRBD1 TRBJ2-1 TRBV7-9 CASSRGTGYNEQFF TGTGCCAGCAGCCGGGGGACAGGGTACAATGAGCAGTTCTTC
. TRBD1 TRBJ1-5 TRBV4-1 CASAGQGHNQPQHF TGCGCCAGCGCGGGACAGGGACACAATCAGCCCCAGCATTTT
. . TRBJ1-5 TRBV24-1 CATSDPGNGQPQHF TGTGCCACCAGTGATCCAGGGAATGGCCAGCCCCAGCATTTT
. . TRBJ2-2 TRBV15 CATNLSPAHRELFF TGTGCCACCAACCTAAGCCCGGCTCACAGGGAGCTGTTTTTT
few TRBD1 TRBJ2-1 TRBV6-6 CASRGTGANEQFF TGTGCCAGCAGGGGGACAGGGGCCAATGAGCAGTTCTTC
. . TRBJ2-1 TRBV5-1 CASSLALGTPYGEQFF TGCGCCAGCAGCTTGGCCTTAGGGACCCCCTACGGTGAGCAGTTCTTC
few TRBD1 TRBJ2-5 TRBV29-1 CSVGYRGLETQYF TGCAGCGTGGGATACAGGGGTCTCGAGACCCAGTACTTC
many . TRBJ2-3 TRBV5-1 CASSQGTGTDTQYF TGCGCCAGCAGCCAAGGAACGGGGACAGATACGCAGTATTTT
once . TRBJ2-5 TRBV13 CASSLARGPETQYF TGTGCCAGCAGCTTAGCCAGGGGCCCAGAGACCCAGTACTTC
few TRBD2 TRBJ2-5 TRBV3-1 CASSQEGLAEETQYF TGTGCCAGCAGCCAAGAGGGACTAGCGGAAGAGACCCAGTACTTC
. . TRBJ1-3 TRBV6-1 CASSAVGGSGNTIYF TGTGCCAGCAGTGCCGTTGGAGGCTCTGGAAACACCATATATTTT
. . TRBJ2-1 TRBV7-2 CASSLAQGNEQFF TGTGCCAGCAGCTTAGCTCAGGGGAATGAGCAGTTCTTC
many TRBD1 TRBJ1-2 TRBV20-1 CSAIRPGQGPYGYTF TGCAGTGCTATACGACCGGGACAGGGTCCATATGGCTACACCTTC
. TRBD1 TRBJ1-2 TRBV2 CASSVDRTAGYGYTF TGTGCCAGCAGTGTGGACAGGACCGCAGGCTATGGCTACACCTTC
. TRBD1 TRBJ1-1 TRBV15 CATSRGQGADTEAFF TGTGCCACCAGCAGAGGACAGGGGGCGGATACTGAAGCTTTCTTT
once . TRBJ1-3 TRBV7-2 CASSSAAGNTIYF TGTGCCAGCAGCTCAGCTGCTGGAAACACCATATATTTT
. TRBD2 TRBJ2-3 TRBV20-1 CSAPPGGRASDTQYF TGCAGTGCCCCACCGGGCGGGAGGGCTTCAGATACGCAGTATTTT
. TRBD1 TRBJ1-1 TRBV24-1 CATRSGQGTEAFF TGTGCCACCAGATCGGGACAGGGCACTGAAGCTTTCTTT
few . TRBJ1-3 TRBV12-3/TRBV12-4 CASTNGVPSGNTIYF TGTGCCAGCACCAACGGGGTCCCCTCTGGAAACACCATATATTTT
few TRBD1 TRBJ2-7 TRBV28 CASWTGVPYEQYF TGTGCCAGTTGGACAGGGGTGCCCTACGAGCAGTACTTC
. TRBD2 TRBJ2-1 TRBV20-1 CSARDFTSGSRDEQFF TGCAGTGCTAGGGACTTTACTAGCGGGAGTAGAGATGAGCAGTTCTTC
many . TRBJ2-3 TRBV20-1 CSATSSRGRHDTQYF TGCAGTGCTACTTCCTCCCGGGGAAGACACGATACGCAGTATTTT
few TRBD1 TRBJ1-2 TRBV27 CASSPGTGPYGYTF TGTGCCAGCAGTCCCGGGACAGGCCCCTATGGCTACACCTTC
few TRBD2 TRBJ2-7 TRBV5-5 CASSLELAREQYF TGTGCCAGCAGCTTAGAACTAGCGCGAGAGCAGTACTTC
. TRBD1 TRBJ1-5 TRBV12-3/TRBV12-4 CASSEGARRNQPQHF TGTGCCAGCAGTGAGGGGGCCCGTCGCAATCAGCCCCAGCATTTT
many . TRBJ2-3 TRBV7-2 CASSLGAGSDTDTQYF TGTGCCAGCAGCCTAGGGGCGGGATCTGACACAGATACGCAGTATTTT
few . TRBJ2-5 TRBV11-3 CASSSSRGWETQYF TGTGCCAGCAGCTCGTCGAGGGGTTGGGAGACCCAGTACTTC
. . TRBJ2-1 TRBV28 CASRRPPPWTNEQFF TGTGCCAGCAGGAGACCTCCTCCATGGACCAATGAGCAGTTCTTC
. TRBD2 TRBJ2-5 TRBV7-2 CASSLQREIETQYF TGTGCCAGCAGCTTACAGCGGGAAATAGAGACCCAGTACTTC
few . TRBJ2-1 TRBV5-1 CASSLRAQGHEQFF TGCGCCAGCAGCTTGAGGGCACAGGGCCATGAGCAGTTCTTC
. . TRBJ2-2 TRBV24-1 CATSDLQRLGTGELFF TGTGCCACCAGTGATTTGCAACGGCTAGGCACCGGGGAGCTGTTTTTT
. . TRBJ1-5 TRBV20-1 CSARAAGNQPQHF TGCAGTGCTAGAGCCGCAGGCAATCAGCCCCAGCATTTT
once . TRBJ1-5 TRBV20-1 CSARANTGGNQLQHF TGCAGTGCTAGAGCTAACACGGGGGGTAATCAGCTCCAGCATTTT
. . TRBJ2-5 TRBV5-8 CASSGGQEVGETQYF TGTGCCAGCAGCGGAGGGCAGGAGGTCGGGGAGACCCAGTACTTC
few . TRBJ1-3 TRBV20-1 CSARVDGAGNTIYF TGCAGTGCTAGAGTAGATGGCGCTGGAAACACCATATATTTT
. . TRBJ1-5 TRBV7-9 CASSFSGARRNQPQHF TGTGCCAGCAGCTTTTCAGGCGCCCGGCGCAATCAGCCCCAGCATTTT
few TRBD1 TRBJ1-1 TRBV12-3/TRBV12-4 CASSPMGTGAYSEAFF TGTGCCAGCAGCCCAATGGGGACAGGGGCGTATTCTGAAGCTTTCTTT
few TRBD1 TRBJ2-7 TRBV20-1 CSALGQGSLKYF TGCAGTGCCCTAGGACAGGGAAGTTTGAAGTACTTC
. . TRBJ1-6 TRBV11-2 CAHAPDSNSPLHF TGTGCCCACGCTCCGGACAGTAATTCACCCCTCCACTTT
few . TRBJ1-5 TRBV5-1 CASSLEGPNQPQHF TGTGCCAGCAGTTTAGAAGGGCCCAATCAGCCCCAGCATTTT
. TRBD2 TRBJ2-5 TRBV7-2 CASSSGTRRETQYF TGTGCCAGCAGCTCTGGGACTAGGAGGGAGACCCAGTACTTC
. . TRBJ2-1 TRBV27 CASSLRPDSYNEQFF TGTGCCAGCAGTTTAAGGCCGGACTCCTACAATGAGCAGTTCTTC
. . TRBJ2-4 TRBV18 CASSPPGPPDF TGTGCCAGCTCACCTCCTGGGCCGCCGGACTTC